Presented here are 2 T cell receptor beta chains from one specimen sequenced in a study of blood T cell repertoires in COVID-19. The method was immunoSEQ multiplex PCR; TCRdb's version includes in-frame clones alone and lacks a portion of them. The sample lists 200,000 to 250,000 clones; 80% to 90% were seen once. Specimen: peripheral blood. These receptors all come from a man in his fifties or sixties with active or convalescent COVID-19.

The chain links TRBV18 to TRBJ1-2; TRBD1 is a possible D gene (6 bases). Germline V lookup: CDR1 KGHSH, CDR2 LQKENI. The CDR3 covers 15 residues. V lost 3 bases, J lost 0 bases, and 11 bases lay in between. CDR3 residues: CASSPSTGSNYGYTF. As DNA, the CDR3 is TGTGCCAGCTCACCCTCAACAGGGTCTAACTATGGCTACACCTTC. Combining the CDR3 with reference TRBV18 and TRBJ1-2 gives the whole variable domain NAGVMQNPRHLVRRRGQEARLRCSPMKGHSHVYWYRQLPEEGLKFMVYLQKENIIDESGMPKERFSAEFPKEGPSILRIQQVVRGDSAAYFCASSPSTGSNYGYTFGSGTRLTVV.

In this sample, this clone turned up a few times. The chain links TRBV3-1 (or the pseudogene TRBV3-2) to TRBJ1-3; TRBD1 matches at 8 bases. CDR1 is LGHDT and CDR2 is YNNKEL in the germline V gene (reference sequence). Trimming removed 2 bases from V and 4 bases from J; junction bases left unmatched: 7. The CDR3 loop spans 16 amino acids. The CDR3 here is CASSQSQGATGNTIYF. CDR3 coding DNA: TGTGCCAGCAGCCAATCTCAGGGGGCGACGGGAAACACCATATATTTT.